These T cell receptor beta chains were read from a single sample in a study of neurological immune-mediated disorders. TCRdb fed the 5' RACE reads into MiXCR, producing one record per CDR3 protein. The sample lists around 47,000 distinct CDR3 sequences, 20% to 25% occurring once. Material for sequencing was PBMCs. The receptors originated from a man aged 60 to 75 with HTLV-1-associated myelopathy (HAM/TSP). CDR3s include the opening cysteine and the closing phenylalanine or tryptophan. A D gene is named only where the DNA matches it firmly. Clone sizes are given selectively: once, few, many, or a class where the clone is expanded.

j_call,clone_size,v_call,d_call,cdr3_length,cdr3_aa,cdr3_nt
TRBJ2-7,many,TRBV12-3/TRBV12-4,.,15,CASSQGRRSLYEQYF,TGTGCCAGCAGCCAGGGGCGCAGAAGTCTCTACGAGCAGTACTTC
TRBJ1-2,many,TRBV5-1,.,13,CASSLEGGYGYTF,TGCGCCAGCAGCTTGGAAGGGGGCTATGGCTACACCTTC
TRBJ1-1,many,TRBV7-9,.,17,CASSLAGTLIKGTEAFF,TGTGCCAGCAGCTTAGCCGGGACCTTAATCAAGGGTACTGAAGCTTTCTTT
TRBJ1-1,few,TRBV6-1,.,15,CASSDRRGPGTEAFF,TGTGCCAGCAGTGACAGGCGGGGTCCCGGCACTGAAGCTTTCTTT
TRBJ2-5,many,TRBV29-1,TRBD1,12,CSVRQGRETQYF,TGCAGCGTACGACAGGGTCGCGAGACCCAGTACTTC
TRBJ2-1,.,TRBV2,.,14,CAADGGSSYNEQFF,TGTGCCGCCGATGGGGGAAGCTCCTACAATGAGCAGTTCTTC
TRBJ2-7,many,TRBV2,.,15,CASSVEGAFSYEQYF,TGTGCCAGCAGTGTCGAAGGGGCCTTCTCCTACGAGCAGTACTTC
TRBJ1-2,few,TRBV12-3/TRBV12-4,.,13,CASSFSGYHGYTF,TGTGCCAGCAGTTTCTCGGGGTATCATGGCTACACCTTC
TRBJ2-2,many,TRBV7-2,.,16,CASRKQGGTNTGELFF,TGTGCCAGCAGAAAGCAGGGCGGGACGAACACCGGGGAGCTGTTTTTT
TRBJ2-1,many,TRBV29-1,.,12,CSVDSGNNEQFF,TGCAGCGTTGATTCGGGAAACAATGAGCAGTTCTTC
TRBJ2-5,many,TRBV5-1,.,12,CASGTGEETQYF,TGCGCCAGCGGGACGGGTGAGGAGACCCAGTACTTC
TRBJ2-3,many,TRBV7-2,.,12,CASSFTPDTQYF,TGTGCCAGCAGCTTTACCCCAGATACGCAGTATTTT
TRBJ2-7,many,TRBV28,.,12,CASSKDTYEQYF,TGTGCCAGCAGTAAAGACACCTACGAGCAGTACTTC
TRBJ1-2,many,TRBV15,TRBD1,15,CATSRGTTGAYGYTF,TGTGCCACCAGCAGAGGTACGACAGGGGCCTATGGCTACACCTTC
TRBJ2-3,many,TRBV25-1,.,16,CASSVAGRTSTDTQYF,TGTGCCAGCAGTGTCGCCGGGAGAACTAGCACAGATACGCAGTATTTT
TRBJ2-1,many,TRBV9,.,13,CASSVDGGNEQFF,TGTGCCAGCAGCGTAGATGGGGGCAATGAGCAGTTCTTC
TRBJ1-1,many,TRBV5-6,.,13,CASSSWPGLEAFF,TGTGCCAGCAGCTCCTGGCCTGGCCTTGAAGCTTTCTTT
TRBJ1-1,many,TRBV6-4,.,11,CASRLHTEAFF,TGTGCCAGCCGACTCCACACTGAAGCTTTCTTT
TRBJ2-7,many,TRBV5-1,TRBD2,17,CASSPGTSGIRSYEQYF,TGCGCCAGCAGCCCTGGGACTAGCGGGATTCGATCCTACGAGCAGTACTTC
TRBJ2-2,many,TRBV5-1,TRBD2,16,CASSPTSGIGTGELFF,TGCGCCAGCAGCCCGACTAGCGGGATCGGGACCGGGGAGCTGTTTTTT
TRBJ2-5,many,TRBV20-1,.,13,CSATLEGQETQYF,TGCAGTGCCACTTTGGAGGGCCAAGAGACCCAGTACTTC
TRBJ1-2,.,TRBV7-8,.,12,CASSLNRVGYTF,TGTGCCAGCAGCCTGAACAGGGTCGGCTACACCTTC
TRBJ2-2,many,TRBV25-1,.,15,CASSEWGANTGELFF,TGTGCCAGCAGTGAATGGGGTGCGAACACCGGGGAGCTGTTTTTT
TRBJ2-1,.,TRBV20-1,TRBD2,15,CSARSPGGVGNEQFF,TGCAGTGCTAGATCGCCCGGGGGGGTGGGTAATGAGCAGTTCTTC
TRBJ2-2,many,TRBV7-9,TRBD2,16,CASSLRLAGDTGELFF,TGTGCCAGCAGCCTACGACTAGCGGGAGACACCGGGGAGCTGTTTTTT
TRBJ1-2,many,TRBV6-2/TRBV6-3,.,12,CATFDIPYGYTF,TGTGCCACCTTCGACATTCCCTATGGCTACACCTTC
TRBJ1-5,many,TRBV5-1,TRBD1,15,CASSPGQGDSQPQHF,TGCGCCAGCAGCCCGGGACAGGGGGATTCTCAGCCCCAGCATTTT
TRBJ2-7,medium-sized,TRBV20-1,.,16,CSARDGVGGTIYEQYF,TGCAGTGCTAGAGATGGGGTGGGGGGAACCATTTACGAGCAGTACTTC
TRBJ2-3,.,TRBV11-2,.,14,CASSLSGGGDTQYF,TGTGCCAGCAGCTTATCCGGGGGTGGAGATACGCAGTATTTT
TRBJ2-2,many,TRBV5-1,TRBD2,18,CASSSPPGLAGVTGELFF,TGCGCCAGCAGCTCCCCCCCCGGACTAGCGGGAGTAACCGGGGAGCTGTTTTTT
TRBJ2-6,many,TRBV4-1,.,14,CASSLATGANVLTF,TGCGCCAGCAGCCTCGCAACTGGGGCCAACGTCCTGACTTTC
TRBJ1-2,.,TRBV12-3/TRBV12-4,.,15,CASTSKRLAGYGYTF,TGTGCCAGCACTTCCAAGCGCTTAGCAGGCTATGGCTACACCTTC
TRBJ1-6,many,TRBV29-1,.,13,CSVGAGENSPLHF,TGCAGCGTTGGGGCCGGGGAGAATTCACCCCTCCACTTT
TRBJ1-4,many,TRBV20-1,.,15,CSATGTGTLNEKLFF,TGCAGTGCCACCGGAACCGGGACACTGAATGAAAAACTGTTTTTT
TRBJ2-2,many,TRBV5-1,TRBD2,20,CASSPRLAGGKGPNTGELFF,TGCGCCAGCAGCCCAAGACTAGCGGGAGGGAAGGGCCCGAACACCGGGGAGCTGTTTTTT
TRBJ2-7,many,TRBV30,.,13,CAWSATGSYEQYF,TGTGCCTGGAGTGCGACAGGTTCCTACGAGCAGTACTTC
TRBJ1-1,many,TRBV7-6,.,12,CASSLVNTEAFF,TGTGCCAGCAGCTTAGTTAACACTGAAGCTTTCTTT
TRBJ2-1,many,TRBV9,TRBD2,16,CASSSASSGGYNEQFF,TGTGCCAGCAGCTCTGCCTCTAGCGGGGGTTACAATGAGCAGTTCTTC
TRBJ2-2,.,TRBV4-1,TRBD2,16,CASIQVAGGLFGELSF,TGCGCCAGCATCCAAGTGGCGGGGGGCCTATTTGGGGAGCTGTCTTTT
TRBJ2-7,.,TRBV11-2,.,14,CASRLWTESYEQYF,TGTGCCAGCAGACTCTGGACAGAATCCTACGAGCAGTACTTC
TRBJ2-1,many,TRBV5-1,TRBD2,16,CASSLGSGGSYNEQFF,TGCGCCAGCAGCTTAGGCAGCGGGGGCTCCTACAATGAGCAGTTCTTC
TRBJ2-3,few,TRBV29-1,TRBD2,14,CSGRKRGPTDTQYF,TGCAGCGGAAGAAAGCGGGGCCCCACAGATACGCAGTATTTT
TRBJ2-3,many,TRBV7-3,.,14,CASSLLKRGDTQYF,TGTGCCAGCAGCTTACTGAAAAGAGGGGATACGCAGTATTTT
TRBJ2-1,.,TRBV12-3/TRBV12-4,.,16,CASSLSAPSGYNEQFF,TGTGCCAGCAGTTTATCGGCCCCCAGTGGTTACAATGAGCAGTTCTTC
TRBJ1-4,many,TRBV27,.,17,CASSLTMALATNEKLFF,TGTGCCAGCAGTTTAACTATGGCACTTGCAACTAATGAAAAACTGTTTTTT
TRBJ2-7,.,TRBV20-1,.,14,CSARDRGLLIEQYF,TGCAGTGCTAGAGATAGAGGACTCCTTATCGAGCAGTACTTC
TRBJ2-7,many,TRBV27,.,17,CASSQGGPVGRVLEQYF,TGTGCCAGCAGCCAGGGGGGGCCCGTGGGCAGGGTTCTCGAGCAGTACTTC
TRBJ2-7,many,TRBV5-1,.,13,CASSLDSPAEQYF,TGCGCCAGCAGCTTGGATTCGCCCGCCGAGCAGTACTTC
TRBJ2-1,.,TRBV27,.,15,CASSLRISSYNEQFF,TGTGCCAGCAGTTTACGGATTAGCTCCTACAATGAGCAGTTCTTC
TRBJ1-2,many,TRBV20-1,.,12,CSANGKRGGYTF,TGCAGTGCTAATGGGAAACGGGGCGGCTACACCTTC
TRBJ1-1,many,TRBV7-9,.,15,CASSLGGSDSSEAFF,TGTGCCAGCAGCTTGGGAGGCAGCGACTCCTCTGAAGCTTTCTTT
TRBJ1-6,many,TRBV5-1,TRBD1,14,CASSSGTGGSPLHF,TGCGCCAGCAGCTCCGGGACAGGGGGTTCACCCCTCCACTTT
TRBJ1-5,many,TRBV18,TRBD1,13,CASSRQGNQPQHF,TGTGCCAGCTCAAGACAGGGAAATCAGCCCCAGCATTTT
TRBJ2-5,many,TRBV3-1,.,14,CASSQGALGGTQYF,TGTGCCAGCAGCCAAGGGGCCCTGGGAGGGACCCAGTACTTC
TRBJ2-3,medium-sized,TRBV11-2,.,15,CASSVRRAGPDTQYF,TGTGCCAGCAGCGTCCGGAGGGCCGGGCCAGATACGCAGTATTTT
TRBJ2-3,many,TRBV12-3/TRBV12-4,.,17,CASSRLGLTGKTDTQYF,TGTGCCAGCAGTAGACTTGGACTTACGGGGAAGACAGATACGCAGTATTTT
TRBJ2-2,many,TRBV2,.,15,CASSERTEYTGELFF,TGTGCCAGCAGTGAAAGGACAGAATACACCGGGGAGCTGTTTTTT
TRBJ2-7,many,TRBV18,TRBD2,13,CASSLGTIYEQYF,TGTGCCAGCTCACTAGGGACTATCTACGAGCAGTACTTC
TRBJ1-1,many,TRBV6-1,.,14,CASSLTSGETEAFF,TGTGCCAGCAGCCTTACCTCGGGGGAAACTGAAGCTTTCTTT